This T cell receptor (beta chain) was retrieved from a study of blood T cells in healthy people across ages. Study overall: There was about one barcoded beta molecule captured by template switching per two T cells.

V lost 3 bases to trimming and J lost 7 bases; unmatched junction nucleotides: 16. This CDR3 region has 17 residues. Looked up from germline, CDR1 is ENHRY and CDR2 is SYGVKD. This clonotype appeared a few times. With each sample, at least 5 micrograms of total RNA were extracted. PCR was performed a second time for roughly 7 to 12 cycles using a sample-barcoded 5' primer and a J-beta primer mix. From the 5' RACE reads, TCRdb called clonotypes with MiXCR, one entry per CDR3 protein. The sample lists 1,500,000 or so distinct CDR3 sequences, around 59% occurring once. Sequenced input: blood. The source of this sequence is a man aged 18-30 years in good health. The rearrangement joins TRBV10-3 to TRBJ1-2; 8 nucleotides agree with TRBD1. CDR3 sequence: CAISDKGQANPSGGYTF. In DNA form, the CDR3 reads TGTGCCATCAGTGATAAGGGACAGGCCAACCCGTCCGGTGGCTACACCTTC.